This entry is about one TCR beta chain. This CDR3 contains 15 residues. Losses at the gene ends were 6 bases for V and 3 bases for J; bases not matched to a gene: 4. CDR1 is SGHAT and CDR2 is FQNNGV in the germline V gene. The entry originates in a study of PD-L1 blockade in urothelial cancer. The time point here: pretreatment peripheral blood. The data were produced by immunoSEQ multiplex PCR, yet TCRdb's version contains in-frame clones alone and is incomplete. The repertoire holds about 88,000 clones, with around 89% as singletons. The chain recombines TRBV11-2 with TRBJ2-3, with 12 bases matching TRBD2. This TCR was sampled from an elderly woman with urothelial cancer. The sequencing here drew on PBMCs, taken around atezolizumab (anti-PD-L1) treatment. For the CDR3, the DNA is TGTGCCAGCAGAAGAGGACTAGCGGGAACAGATACGCAGTATTTT. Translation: CASRRGLAGTDTQYF.